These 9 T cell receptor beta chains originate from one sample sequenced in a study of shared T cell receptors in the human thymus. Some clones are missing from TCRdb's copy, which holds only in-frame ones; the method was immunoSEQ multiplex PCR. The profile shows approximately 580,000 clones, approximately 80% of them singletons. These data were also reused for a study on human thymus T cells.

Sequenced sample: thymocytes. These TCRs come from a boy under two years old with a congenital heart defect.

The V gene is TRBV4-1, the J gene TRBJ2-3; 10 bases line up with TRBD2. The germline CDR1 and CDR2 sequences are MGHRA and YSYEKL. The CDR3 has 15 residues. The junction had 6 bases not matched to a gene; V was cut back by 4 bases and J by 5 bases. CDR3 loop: CASSLLAGERDTQYF. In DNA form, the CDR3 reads TGCGCCAGCAGCCTTCTAGCGGGAGAAAGAGATACGCAGTATTTT.

The CDR3: CASSQDRKRRPDTQYF. The CDR3, as DNA: TGTGCCAGCAGCCAAGATAGGAAGCGTCGCCCAGATACGCAGTATTTT. The rearrangement joins TRBV4-2 to TRBJ2-3; no clear D gene. CDR3 length equals 16 residues. Trimming took 0 bases from V and 4 from J, leaving 14 bases between them. Germline lookup yields CDR1 LGHNA and CDR2 YNFKEQ.

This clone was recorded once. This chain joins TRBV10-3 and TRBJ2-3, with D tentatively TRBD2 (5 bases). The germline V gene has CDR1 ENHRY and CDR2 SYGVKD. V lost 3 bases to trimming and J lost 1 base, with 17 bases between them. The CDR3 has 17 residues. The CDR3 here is CAISDLSGFRGTDTQYF. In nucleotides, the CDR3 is TGTGCCATCAGTGACCTAAGCGGCTTCCGCGGCACAGATACGCAGTATTTT.

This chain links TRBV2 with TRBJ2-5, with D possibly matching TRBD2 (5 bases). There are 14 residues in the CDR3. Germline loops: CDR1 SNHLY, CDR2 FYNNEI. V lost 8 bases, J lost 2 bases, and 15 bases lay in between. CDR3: CASRRATTQETQYF. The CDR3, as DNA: TGTGCCAGCCGGCGAGCGACTACTCAAGAGACCCAGTACTTC.

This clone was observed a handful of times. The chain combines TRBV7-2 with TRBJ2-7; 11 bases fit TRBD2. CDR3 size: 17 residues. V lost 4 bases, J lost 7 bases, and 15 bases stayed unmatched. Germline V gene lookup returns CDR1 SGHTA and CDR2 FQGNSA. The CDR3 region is CASSSTGIAGGPGEQYF. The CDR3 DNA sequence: TGTGCCAGCAGCTCCACCGGGATAGCGGGAGGGCCTGGGGAGCAGTACTTC.

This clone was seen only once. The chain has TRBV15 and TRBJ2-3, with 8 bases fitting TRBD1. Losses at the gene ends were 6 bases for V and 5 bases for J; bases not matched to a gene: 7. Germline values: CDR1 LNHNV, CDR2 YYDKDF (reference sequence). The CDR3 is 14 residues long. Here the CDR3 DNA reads TGTGCCACCAGTGTGACAGGGGCACGAGATACGCAGTATTTT. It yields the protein CATSVTGARDTQYF.

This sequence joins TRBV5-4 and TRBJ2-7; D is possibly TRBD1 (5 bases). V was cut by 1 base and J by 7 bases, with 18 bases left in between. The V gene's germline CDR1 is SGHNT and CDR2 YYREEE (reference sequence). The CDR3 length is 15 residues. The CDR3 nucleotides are TGTGCCAGCAGCTTGCCGGGTAGCTCAGCAGGGGAGCAGTACTTC. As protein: CASSLPGSSAGEQYF.

Here the CDR3 DNA reads TGTGCCAGCAGCCCTCAACAGGGGGACACTGAAGCTTTCTTT. Protein sequence: CASSPQQGDTEAFF. The V and J genes are TRBV25-1 and TRBJ1-1, with TRBD1 matching over 8 bases. Germline V gene lookup returns CDR1 MGHDK and CDR2 SYGVNS. V was clipped by 6 bases and J by 3 bases; unmatched bases: 6. The CDR3 covers 14 residues.

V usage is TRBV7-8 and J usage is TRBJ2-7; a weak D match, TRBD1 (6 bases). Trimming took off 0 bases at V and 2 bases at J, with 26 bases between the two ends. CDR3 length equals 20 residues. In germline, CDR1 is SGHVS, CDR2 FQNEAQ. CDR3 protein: CASSLAKAQGHKFHTYEQYF. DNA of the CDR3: TGTGCCAGCAGCTTAGCGAAGGCTCAGGGACACAAGTTCCACACCTACGAGCAGTACTTC.